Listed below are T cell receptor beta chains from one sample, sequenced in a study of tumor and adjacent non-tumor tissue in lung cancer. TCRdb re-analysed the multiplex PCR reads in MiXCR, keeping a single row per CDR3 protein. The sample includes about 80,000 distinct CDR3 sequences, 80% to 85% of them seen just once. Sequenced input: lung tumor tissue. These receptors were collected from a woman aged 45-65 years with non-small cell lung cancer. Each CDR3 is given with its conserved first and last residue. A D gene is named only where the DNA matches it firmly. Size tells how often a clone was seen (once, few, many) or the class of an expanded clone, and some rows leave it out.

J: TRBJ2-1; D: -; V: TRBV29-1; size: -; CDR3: CSVEEIVGVYNEQFF; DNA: TGCAGTGTTGAAGAGATAGTGGGAGTATATAATGAGCAGTTCTTC
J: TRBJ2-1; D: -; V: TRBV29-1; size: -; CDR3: CSDEGASPRSYNEQFF; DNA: TGCAGTGATGAAGGGGCTAGCCCCCGCTCCTACAATGAGCAGTTCTTC
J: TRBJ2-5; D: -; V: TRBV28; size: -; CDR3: CASSSWDKETQNF; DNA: TGTGCCAGCAGTTCCTGGGACAAGGAGACCCAGAACTTC
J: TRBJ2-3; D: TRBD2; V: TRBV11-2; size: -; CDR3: CASSLQAGGSTDTQYF; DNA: TGTGCCAGCAGCTTACAGGCGGGAGGTTCCACAGATACGCAGTATTTT
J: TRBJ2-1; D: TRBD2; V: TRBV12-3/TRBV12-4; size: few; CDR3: CASSPPGLAVIDGQFF; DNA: TGTGCCAGCAGTCCACCGGGACTAGCGGTTATTGATGGGCAGTTCTTC
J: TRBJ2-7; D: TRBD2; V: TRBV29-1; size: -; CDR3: CSVELELAGAKQYF; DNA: TGCAGCGTAGAACTCGAACTAGCGGGAGCCAAGCAGTACTTC
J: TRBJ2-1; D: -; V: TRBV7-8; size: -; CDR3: CASSSLAAGHSSYNEQFF; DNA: TGTGCCAGCAGCTCGCTAGCAGCGGGACATAGTTCCTACAATGAGCAGTTCTTC
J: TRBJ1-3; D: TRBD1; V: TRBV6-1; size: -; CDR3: CARSETGTAGNTIYF; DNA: TGTGCCAGGAGTGAAACGGGGACAGCTGGAAACACCATATATTTT
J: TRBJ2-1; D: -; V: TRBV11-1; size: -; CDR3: CATNSGPDSYDEQFF; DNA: TGTGCCACCAACTCTGGCCCGGACTCCTACGATGAGCAGTTCTTC
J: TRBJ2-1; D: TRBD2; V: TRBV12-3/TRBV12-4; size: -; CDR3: CASTPGGVERWGWNEQFF; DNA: TGTGCCAGTACCCCCGGGGGGGTTGAGCGGTGGGGGTGGAATGAGCAGTTCTTC
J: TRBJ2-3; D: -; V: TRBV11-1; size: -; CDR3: CASRGTRMDTQQF; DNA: TGTGCCAGCAGAGGGACACGGATGGATACGCAGCAATTT
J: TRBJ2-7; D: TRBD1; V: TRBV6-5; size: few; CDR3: CASRWDSWTYEQYF; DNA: TGTGCCAGCAGATGGGACAGTTGGACTTACGAGCAATACTTC
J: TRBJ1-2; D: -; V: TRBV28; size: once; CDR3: CASSTLRSETFLDYGYIF; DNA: TGTGCCAGCAGTACCCTGAGGTCTGAGACCTTTTTGGACTATGGCTACATCTTC
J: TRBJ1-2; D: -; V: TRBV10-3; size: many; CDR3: CAISPSGGSNYGYTF; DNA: TGTGCCATCAGTCCCTCTGGGGGGTCTAACTATGGCTACACCTTC
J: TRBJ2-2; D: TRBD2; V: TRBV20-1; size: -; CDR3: CSAPGLAGGWDTGELFF; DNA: TGCAGTGCACCGGGACTAGCGGGAGGTTGGGACACCGGTGAGCTGTTTTTT
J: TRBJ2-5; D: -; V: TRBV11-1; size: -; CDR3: CASSSGQIRETHNF; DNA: TGTGCCAGCAGCTCCGGACAGATCCGGGAGACCCATAACTTC
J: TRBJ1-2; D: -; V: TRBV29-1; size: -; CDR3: CSVKEFGIVYF; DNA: TGCAGCGTTAAAGAGTTCGGGATAGTCTACTTC